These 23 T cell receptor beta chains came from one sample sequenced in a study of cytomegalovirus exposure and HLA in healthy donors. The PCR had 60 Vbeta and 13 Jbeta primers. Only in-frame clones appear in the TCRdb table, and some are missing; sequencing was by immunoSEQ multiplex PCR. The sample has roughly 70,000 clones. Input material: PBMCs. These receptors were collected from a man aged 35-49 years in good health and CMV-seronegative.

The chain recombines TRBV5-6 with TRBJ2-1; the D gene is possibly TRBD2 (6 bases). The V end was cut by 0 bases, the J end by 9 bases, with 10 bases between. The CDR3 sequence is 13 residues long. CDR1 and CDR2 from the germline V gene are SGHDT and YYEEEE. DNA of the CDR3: TGTGCCAGCAGCTTGGGACTAGGCGGTGAGCAGTTCTTC. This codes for CASSLGLGGEQFF.

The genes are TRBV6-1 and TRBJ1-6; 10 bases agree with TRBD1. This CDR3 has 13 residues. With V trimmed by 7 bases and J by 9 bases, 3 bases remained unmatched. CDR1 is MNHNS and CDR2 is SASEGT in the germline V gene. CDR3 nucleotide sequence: TGTGCCAGCAAGACAGGGGGCGGTTCACCCCTCCACTTT. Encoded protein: CASKTGGGSPLHF.

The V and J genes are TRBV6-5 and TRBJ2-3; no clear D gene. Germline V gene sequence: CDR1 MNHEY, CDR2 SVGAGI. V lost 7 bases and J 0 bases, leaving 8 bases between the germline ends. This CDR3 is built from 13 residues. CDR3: CASTDISTDTQYF. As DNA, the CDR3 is TGTGCCAGCACAGACATTAGCACAGATACGCAGTATTTT.

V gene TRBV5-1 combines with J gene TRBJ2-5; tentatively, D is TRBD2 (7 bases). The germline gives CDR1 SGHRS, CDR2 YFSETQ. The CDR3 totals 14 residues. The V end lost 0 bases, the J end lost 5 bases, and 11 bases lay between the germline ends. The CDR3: CASSLVGGGETQYF. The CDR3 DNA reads TGCGCCAGCAGCTTGGTGGGGGGGGGCGAGACCCAGTACTTC.

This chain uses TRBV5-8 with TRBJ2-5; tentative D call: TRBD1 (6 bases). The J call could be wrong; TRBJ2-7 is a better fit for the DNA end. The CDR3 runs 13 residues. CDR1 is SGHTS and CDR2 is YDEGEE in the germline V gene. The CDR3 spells CASSPWDTGEQYF. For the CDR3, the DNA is TGTGCCAGCAGCCCATGGGACACGGGCGAGCAGTACTTC.

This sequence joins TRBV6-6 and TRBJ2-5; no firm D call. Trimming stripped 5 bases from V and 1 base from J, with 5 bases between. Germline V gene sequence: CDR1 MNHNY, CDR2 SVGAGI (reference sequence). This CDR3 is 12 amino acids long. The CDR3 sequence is CASSISQETQYF. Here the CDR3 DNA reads TGTGCCAGCAGTATCAGCCAAGAGACCCAGTACTTC.

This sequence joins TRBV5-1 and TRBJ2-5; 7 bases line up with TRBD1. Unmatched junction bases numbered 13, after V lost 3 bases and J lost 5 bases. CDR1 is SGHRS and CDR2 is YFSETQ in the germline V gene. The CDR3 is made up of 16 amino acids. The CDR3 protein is CASSSSTGTAGETQYF. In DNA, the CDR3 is TGCGCCAGCAGCTCGTCGACCGGGACAGCCGGGGAGACCCAGTACTTC.

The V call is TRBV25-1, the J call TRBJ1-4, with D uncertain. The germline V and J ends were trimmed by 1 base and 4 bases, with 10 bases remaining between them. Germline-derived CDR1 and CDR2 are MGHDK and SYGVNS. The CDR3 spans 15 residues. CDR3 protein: CASSESGQFNEKLFF. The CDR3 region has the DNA TGTGCCAGCAGTGAATCGGGTCAGTTTAATGAAAAACTGTTTTTT.

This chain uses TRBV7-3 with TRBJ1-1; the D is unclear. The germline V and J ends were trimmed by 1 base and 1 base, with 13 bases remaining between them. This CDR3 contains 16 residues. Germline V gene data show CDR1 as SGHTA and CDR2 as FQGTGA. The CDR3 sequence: CASSLKPASPNTEAFF. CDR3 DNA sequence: TGTGCCAGCAGCTTAAAGCCAGCGAGTCCGAACACTGAAGCTTTCTTT. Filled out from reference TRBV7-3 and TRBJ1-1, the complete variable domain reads GAGVSQTPSNKVTEKGKYVELRCDPISGHTALYWYRQSLGQGPEFLIYFQGTGAADDSGLPNDRFFAVRPEGSVSTLKIQRTERGDSAVYLCASSLKPASPNTEAFFGQGTRLTVV.

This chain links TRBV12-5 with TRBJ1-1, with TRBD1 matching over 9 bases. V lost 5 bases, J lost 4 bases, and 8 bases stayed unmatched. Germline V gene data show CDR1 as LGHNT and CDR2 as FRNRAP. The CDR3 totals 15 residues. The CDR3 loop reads CASGTDRGGSTEAFF. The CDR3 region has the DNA TGTGCTAGTGGTACGGACAGGGGAGGCTCCACTGAAGCTTTCTTT.

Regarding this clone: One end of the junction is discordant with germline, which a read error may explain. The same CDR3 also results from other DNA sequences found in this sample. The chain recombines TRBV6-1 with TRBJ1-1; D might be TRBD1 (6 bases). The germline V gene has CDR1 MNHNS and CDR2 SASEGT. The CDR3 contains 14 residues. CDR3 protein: CASSEGRGRLEAFF. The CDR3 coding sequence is TGTGCCAGCAGTGAAGGCAGGGGCCGGCTTGAAGCTTTCTTC.

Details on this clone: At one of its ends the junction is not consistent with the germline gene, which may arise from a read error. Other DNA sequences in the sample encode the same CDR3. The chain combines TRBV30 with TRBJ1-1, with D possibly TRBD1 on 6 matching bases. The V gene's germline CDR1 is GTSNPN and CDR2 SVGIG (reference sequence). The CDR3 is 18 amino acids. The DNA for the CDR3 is TGTGCCTGGAGTTACCATAACCTTGGCAGGGGTCTAAACACCGAAGCTTTCTTT. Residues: CAWSYHNLGRGLNTEAFF.

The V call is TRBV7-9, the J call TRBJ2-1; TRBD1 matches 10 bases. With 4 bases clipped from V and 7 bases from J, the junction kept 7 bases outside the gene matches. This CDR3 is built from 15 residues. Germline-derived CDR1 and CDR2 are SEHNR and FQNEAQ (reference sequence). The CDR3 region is CASSSGTGAVNEQFF. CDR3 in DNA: TGTGCCAGCAGCTCCGGGACAGGGGCGGTGAATGAGCAGTTCTTC.

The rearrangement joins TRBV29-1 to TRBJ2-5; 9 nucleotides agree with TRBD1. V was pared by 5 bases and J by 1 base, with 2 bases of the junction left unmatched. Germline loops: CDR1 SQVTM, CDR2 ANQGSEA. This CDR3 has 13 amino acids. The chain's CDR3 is CSVRDRVQETQYF. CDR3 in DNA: TGCAGCGTTCGGGACAGGGTCCAAGAGACCCAGTACTTC.

CDR3 nucleotides: TGTGCCAGCAGCCCCAACCCCCACGGGACAGGGATGGCTCCTAGAGGCTACACCTTC. Amino acids: CASSPNPHGTGMAPRGYTF. The V gene is TRBV9, the J gene TRBJ1-2, with 9 bases matching TRBD1. CDR3 length equals 19 residues. V lost 4 bases to trimming and J lost 8 bases; unmatched junction nucleotides: 24. CDR1 SGDLS and CDR2 YYNGEE come from the germline V gene.

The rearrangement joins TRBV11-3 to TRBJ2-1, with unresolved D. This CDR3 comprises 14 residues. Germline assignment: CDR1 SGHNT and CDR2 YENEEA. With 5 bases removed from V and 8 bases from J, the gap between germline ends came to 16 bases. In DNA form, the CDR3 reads TGTGCCAGCAGCCCTGAAGAGCAAACCCATGAGCAGTTCTTC. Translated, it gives CASSPEEQTHEQFF.

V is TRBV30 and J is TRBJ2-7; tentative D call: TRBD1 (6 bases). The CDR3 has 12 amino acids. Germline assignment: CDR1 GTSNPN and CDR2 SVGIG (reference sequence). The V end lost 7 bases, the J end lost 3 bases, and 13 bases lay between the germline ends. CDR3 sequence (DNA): TGTGCCTCCTCCCAGGGGTACTACGAGCAGTACTTC. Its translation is CASSQGYYEQYF.

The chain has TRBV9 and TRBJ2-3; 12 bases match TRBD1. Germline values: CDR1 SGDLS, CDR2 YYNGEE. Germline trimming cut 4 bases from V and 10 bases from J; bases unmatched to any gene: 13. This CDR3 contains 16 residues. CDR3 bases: TGTGCCAGCAGCCCCACCGGGACAGGGGGCTCCGATGCGCAGTATTTT. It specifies CASSPTGTGGSDAQYF.

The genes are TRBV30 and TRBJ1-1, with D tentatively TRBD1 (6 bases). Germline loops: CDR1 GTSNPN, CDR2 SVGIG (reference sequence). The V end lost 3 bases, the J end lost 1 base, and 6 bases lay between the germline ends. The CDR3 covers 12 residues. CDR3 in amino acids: CAWRGQNTEAFF. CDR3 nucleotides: TGTGCCTGGAGGGGACAGAACACTGAAGCTTTCTTT.

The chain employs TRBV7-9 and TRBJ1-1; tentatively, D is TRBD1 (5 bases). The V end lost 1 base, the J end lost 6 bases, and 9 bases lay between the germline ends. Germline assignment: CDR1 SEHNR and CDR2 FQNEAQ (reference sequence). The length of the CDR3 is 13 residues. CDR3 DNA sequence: TGTGCCAGCAGCTTAGACGGGGGACCTGAAGCTTTCTTT. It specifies CASSLDGGPEAFF.

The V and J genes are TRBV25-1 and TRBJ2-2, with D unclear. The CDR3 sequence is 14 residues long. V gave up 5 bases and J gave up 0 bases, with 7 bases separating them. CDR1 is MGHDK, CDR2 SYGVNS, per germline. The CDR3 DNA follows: TGTGCCAGCAGTCCACAAGCGAACACCGGGGAGCTGTTTTTT. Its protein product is CASSPQANTGELFF.

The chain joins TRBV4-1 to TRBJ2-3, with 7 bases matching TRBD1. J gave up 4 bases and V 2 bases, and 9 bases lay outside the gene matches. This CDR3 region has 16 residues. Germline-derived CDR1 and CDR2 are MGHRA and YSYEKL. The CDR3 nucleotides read TGCGCCAGCAGCCAAAACCCAAGGGGGCTGTCAGATACGCAGTATTTT. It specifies CASSQNPRGLSDTQYF.

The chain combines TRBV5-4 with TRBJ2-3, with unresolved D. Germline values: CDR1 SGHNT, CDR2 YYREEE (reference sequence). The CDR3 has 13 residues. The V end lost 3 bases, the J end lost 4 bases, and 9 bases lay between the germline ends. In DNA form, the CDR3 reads TGTGCCAGCAGCTACCCTCGGGCAGATACGCAGTATTTT. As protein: CASSYPRADTQYF.